The next 28 T cell receptor beta chains were all read from a single sample in a study of blood T cell repertoires in COVID-19. The table came from immunoSEQ multiplex PCR; TCRdb's copy has only in-frame clones and leaves some out. In the table there are 200,000 or so clones, around 79% of which are singletons. The sample consisted of peripheral blood. These receptors all come from a man aged 55 to 70 with active or convalescent COVID-19.

The V and J genes are TRBV28 and TRBJ2-2; TRBD2 agrees at 8 bases. V was pared by 10 bases and J by 3 bases, with 4 bases of the junction left unmatched. The CDR3 has 13 amino acids. Per the germline V gene, CDR1 is MDHEN and CDR2 is SYDVKM. The CDR3 coding sequence is TGTGCCACCACCGGGGGGGACACCGGGGAGCTGTTTTTT. Translated, it gives CATTGGDTGELFF.

The chain is built from TRBV2 and TRBJ2-7, with 10 bases lining up with TRBD1. The CDR3 sequence is 14 residues long. V shed 6 bases, J shed 0 bases, and the junction held 2 bases outside the gene matches. Germline V gene sequence: CDR1 SNHLY, CDR2 FYNNEI. This CDR3 reads CASRRTGGSYEQYF. The CDR3 DNA sequence: TGTGCCAGCAGGAGGACAGGGGGCTCCTACGAGCAGTACTTC.

The rearrangement links TRBV29-1 to TRBJ2-1; TRBD2 matches 7 bases. The germline V gene has CDR1 SQVTM and CDR2 ANQGSEA. The CDR3 length is 13 residues. In nucleotides, the CDR3 is TGCGCGACCCTAGCGGCCTCCTACAATGAGCAGTTCTTC. It codes for CATLAASYNEQFF.

The CDR3 nucleotides read TGCAGCGTCCGGGACATGACTAATGAAAAACTGTTTTTT. Its translation: CSVRDMTNEKLFF. The rearrangement uses TRBV29-1 and TRBJ1-4; tentatively, D is TRBD1 (6 bases). Per the germline V gene, CDR1 is SQVTM and CDR2 is ANQGSEA. The CDR3 is 13 residues long. V dropped 6 bases and J dropped 2 bases, with 10 bases sitting between them.

This chain links TRBV7-9 with TRBJ2-1; 7 positions match TRBD2. Trimming cost V 8 bases and J 12 bases; bases outside gene matches: 10. Per the germline V gene, CDR1 is SEHNR and CDR2 is FQNEAQ (reference sequence). The CDR3 contains 12 residues. The DNA for the CDR3 is TGTGCCAGCCGACCCCTGGGGAGGGGGCAGTTCTTC. Translation gives CASRPLGRGQFF.

The V and J genes are TRBV5-1 and TRBJ2-3; 8 bases map to TRBD2. Germline-derived CDR1 and CDR2 are SGHRS and YFSETQ. The V segment lost 4 bases and the J segment 2 bases; nucleotides outside the gene matches: 9. The CDR3 covers 16 residues. This CDR3 reads CASSTSEREFTDTQYF. The CDR3 DNA reads TGCGCCAGCAGCACCTCCGAGCGGGAGTTCACAGATACGCAGTATTTT. Supplemented by reference TRBV5-1 and TRBJ2-3, the full variable domain reads KAGVTQTPRYLIKTRGQQVTLSCSPISGHRSVSWYQQTPGQGLQFLFEYFSETQRNKGNFPGRFSGRQFSNSRSEMNVSTLELGDSALYLCASSTSEREFTDTQYFGPGTRLTVL.

The J gene is TRBJ2-5, the V gene TRBV5-8, with 11 bases aligning to TRBD1. The J segment lost 4 bases and the V segment lost 4 bases, leaving 3 bases of the junction unmatched. The germline gives CDR1 SGHTS, CDR2 YDEGEE. The CDR3 runs to 14 residues. The chain's CDR3 is CASSPGTGGETQYF. As DNA, the CDR3 is TGTGCCAGCAGCCCCGGGACAGGGGGAGAGACCCAGTACTTC.

This rearrangement joins TRBV28 to TRBJ1-3; D gene ambiguous. Trimming removed 4 bases from V and 0 bases from J, with 10 bases in between. The germline V gene has CDR1 MDHEN and CDR2 SYDVKM. This CDR3 contains 15 residues. DNA of the CDR3: TGTGCCAGCAGTTACCTGACTATCTCTGGAAACACCATATATTTT. The encoded protein is CASSYLTISGNTIYF.

V and J are TRBV4-3 and TRBJ1-2; TRBD1 might be the D (5 bases). V was pared by 2 bases and J by 9 bases, with 19 bases between. Germline values: CDR1 LGHNA, CDR2 YSLEER. The CDR3 spans 15 residues. The CDR3 bases are TGCGCCAGCAGCCAATACGCCCCCAATTCAGGGAGCTACACCTTC. It specifies CASSQYAPNSGSYTF.

The chain links TRBV5-5 to TRBJ1-6, with 8 positions matching TRBD1. In germline, CDR1 is SGHKS, CDR2 YYEKEE (reference sequence). The length of the CDR3 is 14 residues. The trim removed 5 bases at V and 14 bases at J, leaving 12 bases unmatched. The CDR3 DNA follows: TGTGCCAGCAGTCCGACAGGGGAGTTGGGGGCCCTCCACTTT. Encoded protein: CASSPTGELGALHF.

CDR3: CASRGGFRTEAFF. CDR3 bases: TGTGCCAGCAGGGGGGGGTTTCGCACTGAAGCTTTCTTT. This sequence joins TRBV25-1 and TRBJ1-1, with a possible D match to TRBD1 (5 bases). Deletions cut 6 bases from V and 4 bases from J, with 12 bases between. CDR3 length: 13 amino acids. CDR1 MGHDK and CDR2 SYGVNS come from the germline V gene.

This clone was seen only once. CDR3 residues: CASSPTRGTDTQYF. In nucleotides, the CDR3 is TGTGCCAGCAGCCCCACGCGGGGCACAGATACGCAGTATTTT. The chain recombines TRBV11-3 with TRBJ2-3; D possibly corresponds to TRBD2 (5 bases). The germline gives CDR1 SGHNT, CDR2 YENEEA. CDR3 length: 14 amino acids. Between the trimmed V and J ends, which lost 5 bases and 1 base, there was a span of 10 bases.

The V and J genes are TRBV18 and TRBJ2-5; 7 positions agree with TRBD2. The CDR3 runs to 16 residues. The V and J ends lost 6 bases and 5 bases, in that order; junction bases with no gene match: 15. Looked up from germline, CDR1 is KGHSH and CDR2 is LQKENI. CDR3 residues: CASSATAGTEGETQYF. The CDR3 nucleotides read TGTGCCAGCTCCGCCACAGCGGGAACGGAAGGGGAGACCCAGTACTTC.

This sequence joins TRBV6-5 and TRBJ2-1, with TRBD2 identical over 8 bases. Losses at the gene ends were 7 bases for V and 9 bases for J; bases not matched to a gene: 14. The CDR3 sequence is 15 residues long. Germline V gene sequence: CDR1 MNHEY, CDR2 SVGAGI. In DNA, the CDR3 is TGTGCCAGCAAGGGGATAGAAAGCGGGAGCAGTGAGCAGTTCTTC. It translates to CASKGIESGSSEQFF.

V and J are TRBV7-9 and TRBJ1-2, with 7 nucleotides matching TRBD1. The V segment lost 5 bases and the J segment 6 bases; nucleotides outside the gene matches: 12. The CDR3 is made up of 15 amino acids. Germline-derived CDR1 and CDR2 are SEHNR and FQNEAQ (reference sequence). CDR3: CASSPPDRSVDGYTF. The CDR3 DNA follows: TGTGCCAGCAGCCCCCCGGACAGGTCTGTTGATGGCTACACCTTC.

This sequence joins TRBV28 and TRBJ1-4, with TRBD1 matching 7 bases. The CDR3 length is 15 residues. Germline V gene lookup returns CDR1 MDHEN and CDR2 SYDVKM. V dropped 5 bases and J dropped 3; count of bases not matched to a gene: 6. This CDR3 is CASSHRQGSNEKLFF. In DNA, the CDR3 is TGTGCCAGCAGTCACCGACAGGGCTCTAATGAAAAACTGTTTTTT. The full variable domain, rest sourced from reference TRBV28 and TRBJ1-4, is DVKVTQSSRYLVKRTGEKVFLECVQDMDHENMFWYRQDPGLGLRLIYFSYDVKMKEKGDIPEGYSVSREKKERFSLILESASTNQTSMYLCASSHRQGSNEKLFFGSGTQLSVL.

The J gene is TRBJ2-2, the V gene TRBV7-9, with D perhaps TRBD2 (6 bases). Trimming cost V 1 base and J 2 bases, with 14 bases left between them. The CDR3 is made up of 17 amino acids. CDR1 is SEHNR and CDR2 is FQNEAQ in the germline V gene (reference sequence). The CDR3 spells CASSLGLRLGNTGELFF. CDR3 nucleotide sequence: TGTGCCAGCAGCTTAGGGCTGAGACTAGGAAACACCGGGGAGCTGTTTTTT.

V usage is TRBV5-1 and J usage is TRBJ2-1; possible D gene TRBD2, 5 bases. CDR1 is SGHRS and CDR2 is YFSETQ in the germline V gene. Deletions cut 4 bases from V and 6 bases from J, with 14 bases between. The CDR3 length is 14 residues. CDR3 loop: CASSATGNGNEQFF. The CDR3 coding sequence is TGCGCCAGCAGCGCGACCGGGAACGGCAATGAGCAGTTCTTC.

V usage is TRBV29-1 and J usage is TRBJ1-5, with D possibly being TRBD1 (6 bases). The CDR3 has 14 amino acids. Trimming stripped 4 bases from V and 3 bases from J, with 13 bases between. Germline V lookup: CDR1 SQVTM, CDR2 ANQGSEA. In nucleotides, the CDR3 is TGCAGCGTTGCCAGGGGAAGGAACAATCAGCCCCAGCATTTT. Amino acid sequence: CSVARGRNNQPQHF.

This clone was detected once. The V call is TRBV14, the J call TRBJ1-2; unclear D gene. This CDR3 spans 16 amino acids. Germline V lookup: CDR1 SGHDN, CDR2 FVKESK. Trimming removed 0 bases at V and 4 bases at J, with 15 bases between. CDR3 amino acids: CASSQDGGFWGYGYTF. The CDR3, as DNA: TGTGCCAGCAGCCAAGATGGAGGGTTCTGGGGCTATGGCTACACCTTC.

Note on this clone: At one of its ends the junction is not consistent with the germline gene, which may arise from a read error. The V call is TRBV6-5, the J call TRBJ1-1; a weak D match, TRBD1 (6 bases). The germline V gene has CDR1 MNHEY and CDR2 SVGAGI. The CDR3 contains 15 residues. CDR3 nucleotide sequence: TGTGCCACCACCGTGTTTTTGACAGGTAACACTAAAGCTTTCTTT. Translation gives CATTVFLTGNTKAFF.

V gene TRBV9 combines with J gene TRBJ2-3; 8 bases are a match to TRBD2. Per germline, CDR1 SGDLS and CDR2 YYNGEE. The length of the CDR3 is 16 residues. Germline trimming cut 1 base from V and 5 bases from J; bases unmatched to any gene: 9. CDR3 bases: TGTGCCAGCAGCGTAACCACTAGCGGAGGTGGAGATACGCAGTATTTT. Amino acid sequence: CASSVTTSGGGDTQYF.

The gene calls are TRBV18 and TRBJ1-4, with no clear D. V was shortened by 4 bases and J by 10 bases, with 13 bases between the two germline ends. CDR1 is KGHSH and CDR2 is LQKENI in the germline V gene. This CDR3 region has 13 residues. The CDR3, as DNA: TGTGCCAGCTCACAGCAGAAGGAGGGAAAACTGTTTTTT. This encodes CASSQQKEGKLFF.

The V call is TRBV24-1, the J call TRBJ2-1, with 7 bases fitting TRBD2. Germline CDR1 reads KGHDR; CDR2 reads SFDVKD. The CDR3 runs 14 residues. V gave up 4 bases and J gave up 8 bases; unmatched junction bases: 7. CDR3 loop: CATSEAGAVDEQFF. Written as DNA, the CDR3 is TGTGCCACCAGTGAGGCGGGAGCAGTCGATGAGCAGTTCTTC.

The chain links TRBV28 to TRBJ2-7; TRBD2 is a possible D gene (5 bases). Trimming pared 5 bases from V and 3 bases from J, leaving 20 bases between. Germline lookup yields CDR1 MDHEN and CDR2 SYDVKM. This CDR3 has 16 residues. CDR3 bases: TGTGCCAGCAGTCCCCGTACTAGTAGAAATAGCTACGAGCAGTACTTC. Amino acids: CASSPRTSRNSYEQYF.

The chain is built from TRBV30 and TRBJ1-2; 11 positions agree with TRBD1. CDR3 length: 12 residues. Trimming took 3 bases from V and 7 from J; bases not matched to a gene: 1. The V gene's germline CDR1 is GTSNPN and CDR2 SVGIG (reference sequence). The CDR3 region has the DNA TGTGCCTGGAGGGGGACAGGGGGTGGCTACACCTTC. Residues: CAWRGTGGGYTF. Based on the CDR3 plus reference TRBV30 and TRBJ1-2, the full variable domain is SQTIHQWPATLVQPVGSPLSLECTVEGTSNPNLYWYRQAAGRGLQLLFYSVGIGQISSEVPQNLSASRPQDRQFILSSKKLLLSDSGFYLCAWRGTGGGYTFGSGTRLTVV.

Regarding this clone: A much larger clone lies a single base off, so this may be a read error. The chain employs TRBV28 and TRBJ1-1; no firm D call. Germline V gene lookup returns CDR1 MDHEN and CDR2 SYDVKM. This CDR3 contains 12 residues. V lost 6 bases to trimming and J lost 1 base, with 6 bases between them. CDR3 DNA sequence: TGTGCCAGCAGGGCATGGAACACTGAAGCTTTCTTT. Translating it yields CASRAWNTEAFF. Complete variable domain (other parts from reference TRBV28 and TRBJ1-1): DVKVTQSSRYLVKRTGEKVFLECVQDMDHENMFWYRQDPGLGLRLIYFSYDVKMKEKGDIPEGYSVSREKKERFSLILESASTNQTSMYLCASRAWNTEAFFGQGTRLTVV.

The chain recombines TRBV10-2 with TRBJ2-2, with 8 bases aligning to TRBD1. The V gene end was trimmed by 2 bases and the J gene end by 6 bases; junction bases not matched to a gene: 8. The CDR3 runs 16 residues. Germline lookup yields CDR1 WSHSY and CDR2 SAAADI. CDR3 loop: CASSEPKTGVAGELFF. The CDR3 coding sequence is TGCGCCAGCAGTGAGCCGAAGACAGGGGTGGCCGGGGAGCTGTTTTTT.